These 10 T cell receptor beta chains share one sample of origin, sequenced in a study of cytomegalovirus exposure and HLA in healthy donors. A multiplex PCR was run with 60 Vbeta primers and 13 Jbeta primers. Assay: immunoSEQ multiplex PCR; the TCRdb copy retains only in-frame clones and omits some. The sample includes 150,000 to 200,000 clones, around 84% seen only once; the top ten take 1.9%. Sequencing was performed on PBMCs. The receptors here all came from a man younger than 35 in good health and CMV-seronegative.

The rearrangement links TRBV4-1 to TRBJ1-5, with D uncertain. Trimming removed 0 bases at V and 0 bases at J, with 6 bases between. The CDR3 has 15 residues. The germline gives CDR1 MGHRA, CDR2 YSYEKL. The CDR3 here is CASSQDSLSNQPQHF. CDR3 DNA: TGCGCCAGCAGCCAAGACAGTCTTAGCAATCAGCCCCAGCATTTT.

The J gene is TRBJ2-5, the V gene TRBV7-9, with a tentative D call TRBD2 (5 bases). CDR1 is SEHNR, CDR2 FQNEAQ, per germline (reference sequence). V was cut by 5 bases and J by 5 bases, with 15 bases left in between. CDR3 length equals 14 residues. The CDR3 sequence is CASSLVASLETQYF. Written as DNA, the CDR3 is TGTGCCAGCAGCCTCGTGGCTAGCCTTGAGACCCAGTACTTC. The whole variable domain, filled in from reference TRBV7-9 and TRBJ2-5, reads DTGVSQNPRHKITKRGQNVTFRCDPISEHNRLYWYRQTLGQGPEFLTYFQNEAQLEKSRLLSDRFSAERPKGSFSTLEIQRTEQGDSAMYLCASSLVASLETQYFGPGTRLLVL.

CDR3 protein: CASSAAGGVFSEQFF. CDR3 DNA: TGTGCCAGTAGCGCCGCAGGGGGCGTTTTCAGTGAGCAGTTCTTC. This chain links TRBV19 with TRBJ2-1; 8 bases are shared with TRBD1. The CDR3 is 15 residues long. The J segment lost 9 bases and the V segment lost 6 bases, leaving 13 bases of the junction unmatched. Germline CDR1 reads LNHDA; CDR2 reads SQIVND (reference sequence).

This clone turned up a few times. The chain joins TRBV2 to TRBJ1-4, with D perhaps TRBD1 (6 bases). V dropped 8 bases and J dropped 6 bases, with 13 bases sitting between them. Per germline, CDR1 SNHLY and CDR2 FYNNEI. This CDR3 has 13 amino acids. DNA for the CDR3: TGTGCCAGCTCTCGGACAGTGGATGAAAAACTGTTTTTT. Protein product: CASSRTVDEKLFF.

This clone has a handful of counts. This chain links TRBV4-2 with TRBJ1-2; the D gene is possibly TRBD1 (5 bases). The length of the CDR3 is 17 residues. Germline values: CDR1 LGHNA, CDR2 YNFKEQ. Trimming pared 0 bases from V and 3 bases from J, leaving 17 bases between. CDR3 nucleotide sequence: TGTGCCAGCAGCCAAGATTTGTACGGGGGAAGGGACTATGGCTACACCTTC. Its protein product is CASSQDLYGGRDYGYTF.

The V call is TRBV6-5, the J call TRBJ2-7; 11 bases agree with TRBD1. The CDR3 runs 15 residues. Trimming took 4 bases from V and 5 from J; bases not matched to a gene: 7. Germline-derived CDR1 and CDR2 are MNHEY and SVGAGI. CDR3: CASSSTGQGVDEQYF. DNA for the CDR3: TGTGCCAGCAGTTCCACGGGACAGGGGGTCGACGAGCAGTACTTC.

The chain combines TRBV7-9 with TRBJ1-1, with D possibly matching TRBD1 (5 bases). With 3 bases removed from V and 0 bases from J, the gap between germline ends came to 8 bases. The CDR3 is 14 residues long. Looked up from germline, CDR1 is SEHNR and CDR2 is FQNEAQ (reference sequence). CDR3 DNA: TGTGCCAGCAGCTTGGCAGGGATGAACACTGAAGCTTTCTTT. Amino acid sequence: CASSLAGMNTEAFF.

This chain uses TRBV5-8 with TRBJ1-1; maybe TRBD1 (6 bases). CDR3 length: 13 residues. Germline V gives CDR1 SGHTS, CDR2 YDEGEE. Trimming stripped 0 bases from V and 7 bases from J, with 10 bases between. The CDR3 is CASSLDGTFEAFF. CDR3 DNA sequence: TGTGCCAGCAGCTTGGATGGGACATTTGAAGCTTTCTTT. The whole variable domain, remainder taken from reference TRBV5-8 and TRBJ1-1, is EAGVTQSPTHLIKTRGQQATLRCSPISGHTSVYWYQQALGLGLQFLLWYDEGEERNRGNFPPRFSGRQFPNYSSELNVNALELEDSALYLCASSLDGTFEAFFGQGTRLTVV.

V is TRBV18 and J is TRBJ2-5; 7 bases map to TRBD1. Germline V gene lookup returns CDR1 KGHSH and CDR2 LQKENI. This CDR3 has 13 residues. V lost 3 bases and J lost 3; bases outside the gene matches: 1. DNA of the CDR3: TGTGCCAGCTCACCTCAGGGGGAAGAGACCCAGTACTTC. It codes for CASSPQGEETQYF.

Notes on this clone: This sample also contains other DNA sequences that code for the same CDR3. The rearrangement links TRBV5-1 to TRBJ1-1, with D possibly TRBD1 on 6 matching bases. Germline CDR1 reads SGHRS; CDR2 reads YFSETQ. V lost 0 bases and J 3 bases, leaving 9 bases between the germline ends. CDR3 length: 14 amino acids. The CDR3 DNA reads TGCGCCAGCAGCTTGGGAACAGGGTACACTGAAGCTTTCTTT. Translating it yields CASSLGTGYTEAFF. Based on the CDR3 plus reference TRBV5-1 and TRBJ1-1, the full variable domain is KAGVTQTPRYLIKTRGQQVTLSCSPISGHRSVSWYQQTPGQGLQFLFEYFSETQRNKGNFPGRFSGRQFSNSRSEMNVSTLELGDSALYLCASSLGTGYTEAFFGQGTRLTVV.